Shown below are 4 T cell receptor beta chains from a single sample sequenced in a study of blood T cell repertoires in COVID-19. TCRdb's table, derived via immunoSEQ multiplex PCR, lists solely in-frame clones and lacks some. The repertoire holds 150,000 to 200,000 clones, with roughly nine tenths as singletons. What was sequenced was PBMCs or T cells enriched from blood (not recorded which). The receptors derive from a woman between 45 and 60 years old who had recovered from COVID-19.

This sequence joins TRBV18 and TRBJ1-1; D uncertain. The length of the CDR3 is 14 residues. Germline V gene lookup returns CDR1 KGHSH and CDR2 LQKENI. V was pared by 2 bases and J by 1 base, with 8 bases between. For the CDR3, the DNA is TGTGCCAGCTCACCATATAGCCGGAACACTGAAGCTTTCTTT. Translated: CASSPYSRNTEAFF.

The V gene is TRBV6-5, the J gene TRBJ2-5, with a weak D call TRBD2 (6 bases). The CDR3 consists of 13 residues. CDR1 is MNHEY and CDR2 is SVGAGI in the germline V gene. V was pared by 6 bases and J by 5 bases, with 13 bases between. DNA for the CDR3: TGTGCCAGCAGCGCGGGACCGCGGGAGACCCAGTACTTC. Amino acids: CASSAGPRETQYF.

J is TRBJ2-7 and V is TRBV5-1, with TRBD2 identical over 7 bases. V was clipped by 1 base and J by 2 bases; unmatched bases: 3. This CDR3 comprises 14 residues. Germline V gene lookup returns CDR1 SGHRS and CDR2 YFSETQ. CDR3 loop: CASSLIAGPYEQYF. The CDR3 DNA reads as TGCGCCAGCAGCTTGATAGCGGGTCCCTACGAGCAGTACTTC.

The V gene is TRBV11-2, the J gene TRBJ2-5; 7 positions match TRBD2. The ends lost 1 base at V and 5 bases at J; junction bases unmatched: 7. The germline V gene encodes CDR1 SGHAT and CDR2 FQNNGV. The CDR3 extends over 15 amino acids. For the CDR3, the DNA is TGTGCCAGCAGCTTAGTCGGGCGGGAGCATGAGACCCAGTACTTC. Protein: CASSLVGREHETQYF.